Sequencing of this T cell receptor (beta chain) was carried out in a study of cytomegalovirus exposure and HLA in healthy donors. 60 Vbeta and 13 Jbeta primers were used in PCR. TCRdb's table, derived via immunoSEQ multiplex PCR, lists solely in-frame clones and lacks some. The data contain about 190,000 clones, 70% to 80% of them singletons. The CDR3 runs 16 residues. V gave up 2 bases and J gave up 0 bases, with 11 bases separating them. The germline CDR1 and CDR2 sequences are SEHNR and FQNEAQ (reference sequence). The sequence came from a woman in her thirties in good health and CMV-seropositive. The sample taken for sequencing was PBMCs. The chain combines TRBV7-9 with TRBJ1-3; tentative D call: TRBD1 (6 bases). The CDR3, as DNA: TGTGCCAGCAGCTTATTAGGGGGGGTCTCTGGAAACACCATATATTTT. Amino acids: CASSLLGGVSGNTIYF.